Shown below are 18 T cell receptor beta chains from a single sample sequenced in a study of OX40 agonist ivuxolimab in advanced cancers. Sequencing used immunoSEQ multiplex PCR; TCRdb keeps in-frame clones, though not all of them. This table holds roughly 80,000 clones, 85% found once. The sequencing used CD4+ or CD8+ T cells sorted from blood, collected in a trial of the OX40 agonist ivuxolimab. The receptor source for this set is an adult with an advanced solid tumor such as melanoma, head and neck, liver or kidney cancer.

The J gene is TRBJ2-2, the V gene TRBV10-3; tentatively, D is TRBD1 (6 bases). The CDR3 is 14 amino acids. Trimming took off 3 bases at V and 1 base at J, with 6 bases between the two ends. Germline V CDR1 and CDR2: ENHRY, SYGVKD. The DNA of the CDR3 is TGTGCCATCAGTGACAGGGGGAACACCGGGGAGCTGTTTTTT. This sequence encodes CAISDRGNTGELFF.

This clone was found once. The chain is built from TRBV5-1 and TRBJ2-7; D is unresolved. The CDR3 totals 14 residues. V shed 0 bases and J shed 3 bases, with 10 bases lying between them. Germline-derived CDR1 and CDR2 are SGHRS and YFSETQ. Written as DNA, the CDR3 is TGCGCCAGCAGCTTGGCCTCAGAGAACTACGAGCAGTACTTC. Its translation is CASSLASENYEQYF. Complete variable domain (other parts from reference TRBV5-1 and TRBJ2-7): KAGVTQTPRYLIKTRGQQVTLSCSPISGHRSVSWYQQTPGQGLQFLFEYFSETQRNKGNFPGRFSGRQFSNSRSEMNVSTLELGDSALYLCASSLASENYEQYFGPGTRLTVT.

The chain couples TRBV4-2 to TRBJ1-2; D uncertain. Germline assignment: CDR1 LGHNA and CDR2 YNFKEQ. This CDR3 spans 13 amino acids. V lost 2 bases and J lost 1, with 5 bases in between. Here the CDR3 reads CASSQTDNYGYTF. The CDR3 nucleotides read TGTGCCAGCAGCCAAACAGATAACTATGGCTACACCTTC.

This clone appeared once. The V gene is TRBV7-3, the J gene TRBJ2-1, with 11 bases that match TRBD2. CDR1 is SGHTA, CDR2 FQGTGA, per germline. CDR3 length: 14 residues. J was trimmed by 6 bases and V by 6 bases; bases with no gene match: 4. CDR3 nucleotide sequence: TGTGCCAGCAGTTGGACTAGCGGGTCCAATGAGCAGTTCTTC. The encoded protein is CASSWTSGSNEQFF. Combining the CDR3 with reference TRBV7-3 and TRBJ2-1 gives the whole variable domain GAGVSQTPSNKVTEKGKYVELRCDPISGHTALYWYRQSLGQGPEFLIYFQGTGAADDSGLPNDRFFAVRPEGSVSTLKIQRTERGDSAVYLCASSWTSGSNEQFFGPGTRLTVL.

The chain's CDR3 is CAWALGETQYF. The CDR3 bases are TGTGCCTGGGCCCTGGGAGAGACCCAGTACTTC. The chain uses TRBV30 and TRBJ2-5, with no clear D. Trimming shortened V by 5 bases and J by 4 bases, and 8 bases separated the two germline ends. The length of the CDR3 is 11 residues. Looked up from germline, CDR1 is GTSNPN and CDR2 is SVGIG (reference sequence).

V and J are TRBV6-1 and TRBJ1-3; D unresolved. CDR3 length equals 11 residues. Trimming took off 8 bases at V and 6 bases at J, with 8 bases between the two ends. The germline V gene encodes CDR1 MNHNS and CDR2 SASEGT. This chain's CDR3 is CASHEANTIYF. The CDR3 nucleotides read TGTGCCAGCCATGAGGCAAACACCATATATTTT.

The rearrangement joins TRBV10-2 to TRBJ2-2; possible D gene TRBD2, 5 bases. CDR3 length: 15 amino acids. Germline V gene sequence: CDR1 WSHSY, CDR2 SAAADI. V shed 0 bases and J shed 6 bases, with 11 bases lying between them. This chain's CDR3 is CASSESNRRAGELFF. The CDR3 DNA sequence: TGCGCCAGCAGTGAGTCTAACCGGCGGGCCGGGGAGCTGTTTTTT.

J is TRBJ2-5 and V is TRBV30; TRBD2 might be the D (5 bases). Germline CDR1 and CDR2: GTSNPN and SVGIG (reference sequence). CDR3 length: 14 amino acids. The ends were cut back, 5 bases at V and 2 bases at J, with 15 bases in the middle. CDR3 sequence: CAWHKRGSQETQYF. In DNA form, the CDR3 reads TGTGCCTGGCACAAACGAGGGTCGCAAGAGACCCAGTACTTC.

V gene TRBV30 combines with J gene TRBJ1-6, with D perhaps TRBD1 (6 bases). Germline lookup yields CDR1 GTSNPN and CDR2 SVGIG (reference sequence). Trimming shortened V by 2 bases and J by 8 bases, and 13 bases separated the two germline ends. This CDR3 is built from 14 residues. The CDR3 is CAWSRGGTDSPLHF. The CDR3 DNA reads as TGTGCCTGGAGTAGGGGGGGGACGGATTCACCCCTCCACTTT.

This clone has just a few counts. CDR3 bases: TGTGCCAGTAGTATAGTACCAGGGCTTACTTCCGCGACTGAAGCTTTCTTT. It translates to CASSIVPGLTSATEAFF. This chain connects TRBV19 to TRBJ1-1, with D maybe TRBD1 (5 bases). Per germline, CDR1 LNHDA and CDR2 SQIVND (reference sequence). CDR3 length: 17 amino acids. V was clipped by 1 base and J by 5 bases, with 20 bases between them.

CDR3 region: CASSPPPAGASYEQYF. CDR3 in DNA: TGTGCCAGCTCACCACCCCCAGCGGGGGCTTCCTACGAGCAGTACTTC. The V call is TRBV18, the J call TRBJ2-7; 8 positions match TRBD2. Germline trimming cut 0 bases from V and 1 base from J; bases unmatched to any gene: 5. The CDR3 covers 16 residues. Germline V gene data show CDR1 as KGHSH and CDR2 as LQKENI.

Regarding this clone: Its ends do not fully match the called genes, so a read error is possible. This rearrangement joins TRBV7-7 to TRBJ2-2; tentative D call: TRBD1 (5 bases). This CDR3 region has 15 residues. In germline, CDR1 is SSHAT, CDR2 FNYEAQ (reference sequence). As DNA, the CDR3 is TGTGCTAGCAGCCCGACAGCTACGAACACCGGGGAGCTGTTTTTT. Its translation is CASSPTATNTGELFF.

This chain uses TRBV5-4 with TRBJ2-5; perhaps D is TRBD1 or TRBD2 (6 bases each). CDR3 length: 16 amino acids. Looked up from germline, CDR1 is SGHNT and CDR2 is YYREEE (reference sequence). V was shortened by 0 bases and J by 5 bases, with 17 bases between the two germline ends. CDR3 protein: CASSLDRGPPPETQYF. The DNA of the CDR3 is TGTGCCAGCAGCTTGGACCGGGGGCCCCCCCCCGAGACCCAGTACTTC.

This chain links TRBV2 with TRBJ2-1; the match to TRBD2 covers 8 bases. This CDR3 is 15 amino acids long. Losses at the gene ends were 3 bases for V and 4 bases for J; bases not matched to a gene: 5. Per germline, CDR1 SNHLY and CDR2 FYNNEI. The CDR3 reads CASSDTSGYYNEQFF. CDR3 nucleotide sequence: TGTGCCAGCAGTGATACTAGCGGATATTACAATGAGCAGTTCTTC.

The chain uses TRBV6-5 and TRBJ2-5; D is undetermined. Trimming took 7 bases from V and 5 from J, leaving 14 bases between them. Germline CDR1 MNHEY, CDR2 SVGAGI. The CDR3 totals 13 residues. The CDR3 loop is CASTWGNGETQYF. In DNA, the CDR3 is TGTGCCAGCACATGGGGTAATGGGGAGACCCAGTACTTC.

This clone showed up just a few times. This sequence joins TRBV5-1 and TRBJ2-2; the D gene is possibly TRBD2 (6 bases). This CDR3 spans 15 amino acids. The V and J ends lost 4 bases and 6 bases respectively, with 16 bases between them. From germline, CDR1 is SGHRS and CDR2 YFSETQ. The CDR3 DNA reads as TGCGCCAGCAGCGGGGGGACCCGAACGGCCGGGGAGCTGTTTTTT. It is translated as CASSGGTRTAGELFF.

The rearrangement joins TRBV6-1 to TRBJ2-4; D unclear. The CDR3 loop spans 12 amino acids. The V gene lost 5 bases and the J gene lost 8 bases, with 10 bases spanning the gap. Germline values: CDR1 MNHNS, CDR2 SASEGT. The CDR3 loop reads CASSSSGYIQYF. CDR3 nucleotides: TGTGCCAGCAGTTCCTCGGGTTACATTCAGTACTTC.

Of note for this clone: The junction shows a germline mismatch at one end, possibly a read error. This chain joins TRBV7-9 and TRBJ1-4; 7 bases are a match to TRBD1. The CDR3 runs to 14 residues. Looked up from germline, CDR1 is SEHNR and CDR2 is FQNEAQ (reference sequence). The CDR3 DNA is TGTGCCAGCACCTTACAGGGGAGGGGGGAAAAACTGTTTTTT. It yields the protein CASTLQGRGEKLFF.